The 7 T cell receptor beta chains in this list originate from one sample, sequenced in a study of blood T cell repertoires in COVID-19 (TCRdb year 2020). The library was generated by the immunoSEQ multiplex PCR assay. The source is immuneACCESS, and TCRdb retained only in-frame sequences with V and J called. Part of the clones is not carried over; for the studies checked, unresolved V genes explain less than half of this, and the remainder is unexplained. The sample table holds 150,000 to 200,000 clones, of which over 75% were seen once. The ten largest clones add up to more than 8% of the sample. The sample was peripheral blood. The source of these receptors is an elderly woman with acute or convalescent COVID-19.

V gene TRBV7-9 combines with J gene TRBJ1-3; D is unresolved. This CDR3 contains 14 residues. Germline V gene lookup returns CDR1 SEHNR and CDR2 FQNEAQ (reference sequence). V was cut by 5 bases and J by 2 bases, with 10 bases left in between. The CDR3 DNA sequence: TGTGCCAGCAGCCTAGGACTTACTGGAAACACCATATATTTT. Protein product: CASSLGLTGNTIYF. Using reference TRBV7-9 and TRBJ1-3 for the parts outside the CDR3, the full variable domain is DTGVSQNPRHKITKRGQNVTFRCDPISEHNRLYWYRQTLGQGPEFLTYFQNEAQLEKSRLLSDRFSAERPKGSFSTLEIQRTEQGDSAMYLCASSLGLTGNTIYFGEGSWLTVV.

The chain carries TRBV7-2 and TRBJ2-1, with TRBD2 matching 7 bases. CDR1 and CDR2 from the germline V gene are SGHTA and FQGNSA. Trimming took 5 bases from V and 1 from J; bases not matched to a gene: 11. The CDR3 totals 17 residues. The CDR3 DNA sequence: TGTGCCAGCAGCCAAGGGCGGGACTACCGATCCTACAATGAGCAGTTCTTC. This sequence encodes CASSQGRDYRSYNEQFF.

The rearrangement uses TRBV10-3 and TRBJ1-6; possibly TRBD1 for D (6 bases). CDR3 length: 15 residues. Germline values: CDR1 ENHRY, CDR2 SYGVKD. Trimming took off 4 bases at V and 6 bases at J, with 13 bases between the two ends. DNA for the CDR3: TGTGCCATCAGTGCCGGACAGCCAGTTAATTCACCCCTCCACTTT. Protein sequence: CAISAGQPVNSPLHF.

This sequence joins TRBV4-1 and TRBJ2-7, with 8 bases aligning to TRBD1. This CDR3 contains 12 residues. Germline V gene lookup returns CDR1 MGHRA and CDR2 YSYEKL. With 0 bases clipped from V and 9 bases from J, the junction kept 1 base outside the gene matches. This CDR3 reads CASSQDGTGQYF. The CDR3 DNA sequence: TGCGCCAGCAGCCAAGATGGGACAGGGCAGTACTTC.

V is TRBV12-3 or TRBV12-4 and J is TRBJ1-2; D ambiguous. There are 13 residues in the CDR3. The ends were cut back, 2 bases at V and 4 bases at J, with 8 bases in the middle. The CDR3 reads CASSLLSGYGYTF. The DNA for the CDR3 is TGTGCCAGCAGTTTACTCAGCGGCTATGGCTACACCTTC.

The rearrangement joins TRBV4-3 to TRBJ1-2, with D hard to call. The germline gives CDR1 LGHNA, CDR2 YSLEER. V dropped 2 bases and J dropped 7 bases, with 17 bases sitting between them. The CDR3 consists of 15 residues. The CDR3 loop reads CASSQQLYETGGYTF. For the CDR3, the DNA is TGCGCCAGCAGCCAACAACTATACGAGACGGGTGGCTACACCTTC.

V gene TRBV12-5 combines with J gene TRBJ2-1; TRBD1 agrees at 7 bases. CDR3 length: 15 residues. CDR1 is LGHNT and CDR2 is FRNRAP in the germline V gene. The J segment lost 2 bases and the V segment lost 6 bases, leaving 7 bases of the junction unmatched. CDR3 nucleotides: TGTGCTAGTGGCTTCGACAGGGCCGCCTACAATGAGCAGTTCTTC. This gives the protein CASGFDRAAYNEQFF.